Listed below are T cell receptor beta chains from one sample, sequenced in a study of T cell responses to AZD1222 COVID-19 vaccine. TCRdb keeps only in-frame clones here, not all; method: immunoSEQ multiplex PCR. This table holds around 25,000 clones, more than 75% found once. The sample in question was peripheral blood, obtained 28 days after the second AZD1222 dose. The receptors come from an adult who received the AZD1222 COVID-19 vaccine. The CDR3 runs from the conserved cysteine through the conserved F or W. A D gene is named only where the DNA matches it firmly. The size entry is marked missing in some rows and otherwise reads once, few, many or a size class.

V gene	D gene	clone size	J gene	CDR3 protein	CDR3 DNA
TRBV27	.	.	TRBJ2-7	CASSFVGGGEQYF	TGTGCCAGCAGTTTTGTTGGTGGGGGCGAGCAGTACTTC
TRBV18	.	.	TRBJ2-7	CASSRSGTSSYEQYF	TGTGCCAGCTCTCGATCCGGGACAAGCTCCTACGAGCAGTACTTC
TRBV4-1	.	once	TRBJ1-1	CASSQAAVNTEAFF	TGCGCCAGCAGCCAAGCGGCCGTGAACACTGAAGCTTTCTTT
TRBV10-3	.	.	TRBJ2-5	CAISAGAQVETQYF	TGTGCCATCAGTGCAGGGGCGCAGGTAGAGACCCAGTACTTC
TRBV10-3	TRBD1	few	TRBJ1-2	CAMGQDNYGYTF	TGTGCCATGGGACAGGATAACTATGGCTACACCTTC
TRBV27	.	.	TRBJ1-5	CASSLVGGNQPQHF	TGTGCCAGCAGTTTAGTAGGGGGCAATCAGCCCCAGCATTTT
TRBV7-2	.	.	TRBJ1-5	CASSPDPNNQPQHF	TGTGCCAGCAGCCCAGATCCCAACAATCAGCCCCAGCATTTT
TRBV18	TRBD2	.	TRBJ2-2	CASSPYDGGGSTGELFF	TGTGCCAGCTCACCCTACGACGGGGGGGGTTCGACCGGGGAGCTGTTTTTT
TRBV4-1	.	once	TRBJ1-2	CASSQLSGDVWGYTF	TGCGCCAGCAGCCAATTGTCCGGGGACGTGTGGGGCTACACCTTC
TRBV30	.	.	TRBJ1-1	CAWSAGWVNTEAFF	TGTGCCTGGAGTGCAGGATGGGTGAACACTGAAGCTTTCTTT
TRBV6-4	.	.	TRBJ2-2	CASSDSADANTGELFF	TGTGCCAGCAGTGACTCGGCAGACGCGAACACCGGGGAGCTGTTTTTT
TRBV6-6	TRBD1	.	TRBJ2-3	CASRSPGGRGTDTQYF	TGTGCCAGCAGGTCCCCAGGGGGTCGGGGCACAGATACGCAGTATTTT
TRBV27	TRBD2	.	TRBJ2-3	CASSLGLVVDTQYF	TGTGCCAGCAGTTTGGGACTAGTCGTAGATACGCAGTATTTT
TRBV28	TRBD1	.	TRBJ1-4	CASTDWTGTGEKLFF	TGTGCCAGCACTGACTGGACAGGGACGGGTGAAAAACTGTTTTTT
TRBV10-1	TRBD2	.	TRBJ2-1	CASSLEVAGPYNEQFF	TGCGCCAGCAGTCTCGAGGTAGCGGGTCCCTACAATGAGCAGTTCTTC
TRBV9	.	.	TRBJ1-2	CASSVSPGASWGYTF	TGTGCCAGCAGCGTGAGCCCTGGGGCGTCTTGGGGCTACACCTTC
TRBV29-1	TRBD2	.	TRBJ2-2	CSVPKTSGYTGELFF	TGCAGCGTTCCTAAAACTAGCGGATACACCGGGGAGCTGTTTTTT
TRBV6-1	.	.	TRBJ1-1	CASSEAGLSWAFF	TGTGCCAGCAGTGAAGCCGGCCTATCATGGGCTTTCTTT
TRBV24-1	TRBD1	.	TRBJ1-4	CATSDPGTGYEKLFF	TGTGCCACCAGTGATCCCGGGACAGGGTATGAAAAACTGTTTTTT
TRBV5-8	TRBD1	.	TRBJ1-5	CASSLGWDRGIQPQHF	TGTGCCAGCAGCCTGGGATGGGACAGGGGAATTCAGCCCCAGCATTTT
TRBV6-5	.	.	TRBJ1-1	CASSYRRRNTEAFF	TGTGCCAGCAGTTACCGCCGGAGGAACACTGAAGCTTTCTTT
TRBV19	.	.	TRBJ2-6	CASRDQGGISGANVLTF	TGTGCCAGTAGAGACCAGGGCGGAATATCTGGGGCCAACGTCCTGACTTTC
TRBV28	.	.	TRBJ1-2	CASSPTGTQIYGYTF	TGTGCCAGCAGCCCCACCGGGACGCAGATCTATGGCTACACCTTC
TRBV11-1	.	.	TRBJ2-1	CASSLGAYNEQFF	TGTGCCAGCAGCTTAGGCGCCTACAATGAGCAGTTCTTC
TRBV6-5	.	.	TRBJ1-2	CASTATGSSHYGYTF	TGTGCCAGCACAGCTACAGGGTCTAGTCACTATGGCTACACCTTC
TRBV5-1	TRBD1	.	TRBJ2-7	CASSPNPGQGAYEQYF	TGCGCCAGCAGCCCCAACCCAGGACAGGGAGCCTACGAGCAGTACTTC
TRBV28	TRBD1	.	TRBJ2-1	CASSPRDSSYNEQFF	TGTGCCAGCAGTCCGAGGGACAGCTCCTACAATGAGCAGTTCTTC
TRBV5-1	TRBD1	.	TRBJ2-3	CASSSGQGLTDTQYF	TGCGCCAGCAGCTCGGGACAGGGACTCACAGATACGCAGTATTTT
TRBV10-3	.	.	TRBJ1-1	CAISEDGPRTFF	TGTGCCATCAGTGAGGACGGACCTCGGACTTTCTTT
TRBV2	.	once	TRBJ1-4	CASSATGRNEKLFF	TGTGCCAGCAGCGCTACAGGGCGCAATGAAAAACTGTTTTTT
TRBV5-4	TRBD1	.	TRBJ1-6	CASSRRGGNSPLHF	TGTGCCAGCAGTCGAAGAGGGGGCAATTCACCCCTCCACTTT
TRBV9	.	.	TRBJ2-3	CASSVTRQTDTQYF	TGTGCCAGCAGCGTGACGCGACAGACAGATACGCAGTATTTT
TRBV4-2	.	.	TRBJ1-4	CASSQDGSATNEKLFF	TGTGCCAGCAGCCAAGACGGAAGTGCAACTAATGAAAAACTGTTTTTT
TRBV19	.	.	TRBJ2-3	CASSMSSAVTDTQYF	TGTGCCAGTAGTATGAGTTCCGCGGTTACAGATACGCAGTATTTT
TRBV30	.	.	TRBJ2-3	CAWSVGTSTDTQYF	TGTGCCTGGAGTGTGGGGACCTCCACAGATACGCAGTATTTT
TRBV6-6	TRBD2	.	TRBJ2-4	CASRFTSGADIQYF	TGTGCCAGCAGATTCACTAGCGGCGCGGACATTCAGTACTTC
TRBV28	.	.	TRBJ1-5	CASSFLGDARLGWPQHF	TGTGCCAGCAGTTTCTTGGGGGACGCTCGGCTTGGATGGCCCCAGCATTTT
TRBV2	.	.	TRBJ2-7	CASRQEPYEQYF	TGTGCCAGCAGACAGGAGCCCTACGAGCAGTACTTC
TRBV10-3	TRBD1	.	TRBJ1-2	CAISLRDRELGGYTF	TGTGCCATCAGTTTAAGGGACAGGGAGTTGGGTGGCTACACCTTC
TRBV5-1	.	.	TRBJ2-5	CASSNLEAETQYF	TGCGCCAGCAGCAACCTAGAAGCAGAGACCCAGTACTTC
TRBV7-9	.	.	TRBJ2-2	CASSLFRGTHTGELFF	TGTGCCAGCAGCTTATTTAGGGGGACACACACCGGGGAGCTGTTTTTT
TRBV4-3	.	.	TRBJ2-7	CASSPVRTAEYYEQYF	TGCGCCAGCAGCCCTGTCAGGACAGCCGAGTACTACGAGCAGTACTTC
TRBV7-2	.	.	TRBJ1-1	CASSLTGGQTEAFF	TGTGCCAGCAGCTTAACGGGGGGCCAAACTGAAGCTTTCTTT
TRBV11-3	TRBD2	.	TRBJ2-5	CASSSTSREETQYF	TGTGCCAGCAGCTCGACTAGCCGCGAAGAGACCCAGTACTTC
TRBV7-3	.	.	TRBJ2-2	CASRRTGVNTGELFF	TGTGCCAGCAGACGAACGGGGGTTAACACCGGGGAGCTGTTTTTT
TRBV9	TRBD2	.	TRBJ2-1	CASRPSGSTGNEQFF	TGTGCCAGCAGGCCTAGCGGCTCGACGGGGAATGAGCAGTTCTTC
TRBV3-1/TRBV3-2	.	once	TRBJ2-7	CASTPESSLYF	TGTGCCAGCACCCCGGAGTCTAGCCTGTACTTC
TRBV6-2/TRBV6-3	.	.	TRBJ2-5	CASSYSGGQETQYF	TGTGCCAGCAGTTACTCCGGGGGCCAAGAGACCCAGTACTTC
TRBV27	TRBD1	medium-sized	TRBJ2-7	CASSLDWDSSYEQYF	TGTGCCAGCAGCCTGGACTGGGACAGTTCCTACGAGCAGTACTTC
TRBV5-1	.	.	TRBJ1-2	CASSPTPLSDYGYTF	TGCGCCAGCAGCCCCACACCCTTATCCGATTATGGCTACACCTTC
TRBV15	TRBD1	.	TRBJ2-1	CATSRDYYDRVAYNEQFF	TGTGCCACCAGCAGAGATTACTATGACAGGGTTGCCTACAATGAGCAGTTCTTC
TRBV28	.	.	TRBJ2-2	CASRKGTWRSGELFF	TGTGCCAGCAGAAAAGGGACTTGGAGGTCCGGGGAGCTGTTTTTT
TRBV5-1	TRBD2	.	TRBJ2-4	CASSTGTSGPGIQYF	TGCGCCAGCAGCACGGGGACTAGCGGACCAGGGATTCAGTACTTC